The sequence of this TCR beta chain was determined in a study of shared clonotypes between healthy human individuals. The CDR3 runs to 13 residues. Losses at the gene ends were 5 bases for V and 5 bases for J; bases not matched to a gene: 4. The V gene's germline CDR1 is SEHNR and CDR2 FQNEAQ (reference sequence). TCRdb keeps only in-frame clones here, not all; method: immunoSEQ multiplex PCR. This table has hundreds of thousands of clones, around three quarters appearing once. The origin of this receptor is a woman aged 25 to 39 in good health. The specimen was memory CD4+ T cells sorted from blood. As for subset: CD45RA-negative fraction. This chain uses TRBV7-9 with TRBJ1-1; 8 nucleotides match TRBD1. CDR3 sequence (DNA): TGTGCCAGCAGCGTACAGGGGGGAACTGAAGCTTTCTTT. Translated: CASSVQGGTEAFF. Based on the CDR3 plus reference TRBV7-9 and TRBJ1-1, the full variable domain is DTGVSQNPRHKITKRGQNVTFRCDPISEHNRLYWYRQTLGQGPEFLTYFQNEAQLEKSRLLSDRFSAERPKGSFSTLEIQRTEQGDSAMYLCASSVQGGTEAFFGQGTRLTVV.